This T cell receptor beta chain was sequenced in a study of metastatic and nonmetastatic thyroid tumors (TCRdb year 2020). Broadly, across the study: For patients with malignant and with benign thyroid disease, the researchers compared repertoires between peripheral blood samples and tumor or nodule tissue samples.

The library was prepared using PCR. The sample was run on an Illumina HiSeq 4000. High-throughput sequencing was used to profile the TCR beta-chain CDR3 region of each patient. Processing in the source paper ran as follows. Drawing on CDR3 differences between clinicopathological groups, the researchers built a classifier meant to tell apart patients with distant-metastatic papillary thyroid cancer. The Shannon index was used to assess repertoire diversity, and the Morisita-Horn index was used to assess tumor-blood repertoire similarity. In TCRdb, the public reads were trimmed at Q25 with fastp and aligned with MiXCR, with productive beta chains retained. TCRdb, not the original authors, processed these V and J calls. The sample records about 7,400 clones, 25% to 35% of which are singletons. Of the sample, 20% to 30% falls within the top ten clones. Comment on this clone: Its antigen is currently not known. Base quality data are lacking; no much larger clone is found one base away.

Before undergoing thyroid surgery, none of the patients had been given any kind of treatment. The study retrospectively analysed patient clinical samples collected from about 2012 to 2018 using T-cell receptor beta sequencing. What the authors observed across the whole study: TCR beta diversity was reported as significantly higher in malignant tumors than in benign nodules, in both blood and tumor samples.

The cysteine opens and the phenylalanine closes a CDR3 of 13 amino acids. Just the 39-base CDR3 DNA is kept, in frame starting at base 1. Based on the germline V gene, the CDR1 and CDR2 sequences are MNHNS and SASEGT. The V and J ends are trimmed by 8 bases and 7 bases, leaving 17 bases between them. The origin of this receptor is a male donor with papillary thyroid cancer or a benign thyroid nodule (not recorded which). Some clones in this sample may be carry-over from other donors' samples. The source material was adjacent normal tissue. The chain was built from TRBV6-1 and TRBJ1-1; the D gene lacks a confident call. The nucleotides read TGTGCCAGCGCATGGTTCGGGGTCGTTGAAGCTTTCTTT. This yields the protein CASAWFGVVEAFF.